This paragraph covers one TCR beta chain sequence. These data are taken from a study of blood T cells in healthy people across ages. Donor samples were obtained from healthy Caucasian individuals from Russia, aged about 6 to 90. Researchers collected about 9.6 milliliters of peripheral blood from every single donor. The length of the CDR3 is 14 residues. Germline lookup yields CDR1 SGHTA and CDR2 FQGTGA. V gave up 3 bases and J gave up 4 bases, with 11 bases separating them. The use of a sample-barcoded 5' primer and a J-beta primer mix characterized a second PCR of 7 to 11 cycles. TCRdb re-called the 5' RACE reads with MiXCR, one entry per CDR3 protein. The repertoire has about 1 million distinct CDR3 sequences, more than 35% of them found once; the top ten carry 18%.

The chain joins TRBV7-3 to TRBJ2-3; maybe TRBD2 (7 bases). The specimen was blood. This receptor was taken from a woman aged 55 to 70 in good health. The CDR3 nucleotides are TGTGCCAGCAGCTTGACGGGGGGCCCAGATACGCAGTATTTT. Translated: CASSLTGGPDTQYF.